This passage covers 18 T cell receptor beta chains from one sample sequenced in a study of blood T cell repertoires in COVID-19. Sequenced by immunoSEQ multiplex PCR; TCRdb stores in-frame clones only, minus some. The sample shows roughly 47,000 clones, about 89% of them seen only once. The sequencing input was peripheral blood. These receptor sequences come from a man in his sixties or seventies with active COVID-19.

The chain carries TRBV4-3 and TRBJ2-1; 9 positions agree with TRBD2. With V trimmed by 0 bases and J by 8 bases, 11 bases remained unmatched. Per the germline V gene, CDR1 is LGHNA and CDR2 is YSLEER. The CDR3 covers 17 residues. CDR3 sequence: CASSQDSISGGSYEQFF. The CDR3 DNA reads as TGCGCCAGCAGCCAAGATTCTATAAGCGGGGGGTCGTATGAGCAGTTCTTC.

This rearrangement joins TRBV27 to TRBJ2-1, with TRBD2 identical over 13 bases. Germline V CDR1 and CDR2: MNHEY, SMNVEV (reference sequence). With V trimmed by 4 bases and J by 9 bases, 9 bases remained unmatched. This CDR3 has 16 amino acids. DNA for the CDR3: TGTGCCAGCAGTTCATCACTAGCGGGGGGGCCCGGTGAGCAGTTCTTC. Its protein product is CASSSSLAGGPGEQFF.

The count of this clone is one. CDR3 sequence: CASSLREGWQETQYF. The CDR3 region has the DNA TGTGCCAGCAGCTTGCGGGAAGGGTGGCAAGAGACCCAGTACTTC. This chain uses TRBV5-6 with TRBJ2-5; D is perhaps TRBD2 (5 bases). The CDR3 contains 15 residues. V was cut by 1 base and J by 2 bases, with 12 bases left in between. Germline loops: CDR1 SGHDT, CDR2 YYEEEE.

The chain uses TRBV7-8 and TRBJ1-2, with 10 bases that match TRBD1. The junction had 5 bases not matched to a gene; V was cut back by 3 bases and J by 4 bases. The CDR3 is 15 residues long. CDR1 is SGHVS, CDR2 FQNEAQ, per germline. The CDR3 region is CASSFKGQGFYGYTF. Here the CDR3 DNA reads TGTGCCAGCAGCTTTAAGGGACAGGGGTTCTATGGCTACACCTTC.

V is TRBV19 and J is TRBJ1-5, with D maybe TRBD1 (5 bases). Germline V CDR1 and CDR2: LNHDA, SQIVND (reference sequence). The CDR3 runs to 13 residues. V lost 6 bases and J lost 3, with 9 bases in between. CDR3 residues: CASRDRDNQPQHF. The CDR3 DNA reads TGTGCCAGTAGAGACAGAGACAATCAGCCCCAGCATTTT.

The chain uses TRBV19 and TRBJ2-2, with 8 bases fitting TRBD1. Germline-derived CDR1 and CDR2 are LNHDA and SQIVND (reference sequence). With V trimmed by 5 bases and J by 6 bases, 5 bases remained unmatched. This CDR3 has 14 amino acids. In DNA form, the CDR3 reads TGTGCCAGTAGTGCCAGGGGGCTGGCCGGGGAGCTGTTTTTT. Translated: CASSARGLAGELFF.

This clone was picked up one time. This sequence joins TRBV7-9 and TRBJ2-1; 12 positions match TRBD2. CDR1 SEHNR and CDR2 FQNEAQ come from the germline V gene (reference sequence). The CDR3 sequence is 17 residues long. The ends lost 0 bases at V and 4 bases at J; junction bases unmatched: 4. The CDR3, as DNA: TGTGCCAGCAGCTTAGCGCTAGCGGGGGGGTTTTACAATGAGCAGTTCTTC. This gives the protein CASSLALAGGFYNEQFF.

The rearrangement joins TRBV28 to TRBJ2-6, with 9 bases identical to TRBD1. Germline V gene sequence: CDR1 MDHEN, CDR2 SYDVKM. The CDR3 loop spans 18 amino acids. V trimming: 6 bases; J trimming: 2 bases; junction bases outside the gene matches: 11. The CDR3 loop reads CASSPLGTGTPGANVLTF. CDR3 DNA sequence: TGTGCCAGCAGCCCCTTAGGGACAGGGACTCCTGGGGCCAACGTCCTGACTTTC.

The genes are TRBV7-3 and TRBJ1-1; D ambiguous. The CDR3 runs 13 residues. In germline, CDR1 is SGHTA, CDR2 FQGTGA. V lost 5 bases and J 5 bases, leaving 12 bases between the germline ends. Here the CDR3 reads CASSLSISTEAFF. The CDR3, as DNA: TGTGCCAGCAGCCTCTCAATCAGTACTGAAGCTTTCTTT.

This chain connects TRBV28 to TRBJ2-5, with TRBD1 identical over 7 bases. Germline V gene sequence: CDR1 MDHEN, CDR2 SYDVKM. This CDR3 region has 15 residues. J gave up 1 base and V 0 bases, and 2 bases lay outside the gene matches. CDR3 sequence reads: CASSLWGTAQETQYF. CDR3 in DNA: TGTGCCAGCAGTTTATGGGGGACAGCCCAAGAGACCCAGTACTTC.

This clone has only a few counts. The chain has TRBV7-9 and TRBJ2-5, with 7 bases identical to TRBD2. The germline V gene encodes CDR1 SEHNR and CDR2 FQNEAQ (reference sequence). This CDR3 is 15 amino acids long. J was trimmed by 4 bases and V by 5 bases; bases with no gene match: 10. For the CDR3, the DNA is TGTGCCAGCAGCCAAAAGCGGGGCCGGGGAGAGACCCAGTACTTC. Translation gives CASSQKRGRGETQYF.

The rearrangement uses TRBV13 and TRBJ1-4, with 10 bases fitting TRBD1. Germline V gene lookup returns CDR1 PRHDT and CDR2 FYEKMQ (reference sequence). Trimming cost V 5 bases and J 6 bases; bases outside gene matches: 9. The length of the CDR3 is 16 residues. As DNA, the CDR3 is TGTGCCAGCAGCCTAAGAAGACAGGGGGCGGATGAAAAACTGTTTTTT. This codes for CASSLRRQGADEKLFF.

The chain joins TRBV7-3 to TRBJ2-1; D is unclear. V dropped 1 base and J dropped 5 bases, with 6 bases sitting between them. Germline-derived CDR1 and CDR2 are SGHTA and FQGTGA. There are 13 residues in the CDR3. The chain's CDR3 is CASSLIVNNEQFF. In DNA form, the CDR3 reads TGTGCCAGCAGCTTAATAGTGAACAATGAGCAGTTCTTC.

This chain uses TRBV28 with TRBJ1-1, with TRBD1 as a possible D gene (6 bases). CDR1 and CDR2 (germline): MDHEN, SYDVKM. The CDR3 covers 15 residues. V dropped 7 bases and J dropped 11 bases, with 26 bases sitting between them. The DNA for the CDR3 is TGTGCCAGCACCTTTGGGGACCTTCCCTCCCAGGGGGCTTTCTTT. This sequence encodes CASTFGDLPSQGAFF.

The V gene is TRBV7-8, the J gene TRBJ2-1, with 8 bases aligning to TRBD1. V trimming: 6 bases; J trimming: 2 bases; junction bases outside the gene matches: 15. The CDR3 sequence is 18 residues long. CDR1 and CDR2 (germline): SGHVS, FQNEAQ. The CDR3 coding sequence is TGTGCCAGCAGTACCGGGACAGGCCCCTCGGGCCCCTACAATGAGCAGTTCTTC. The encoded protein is CASSTGTGPSGPYNEQFF.

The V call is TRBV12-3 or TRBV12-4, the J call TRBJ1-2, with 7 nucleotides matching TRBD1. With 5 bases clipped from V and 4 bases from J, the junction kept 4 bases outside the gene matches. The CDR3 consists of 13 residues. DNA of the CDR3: TGTGCCAGCAGTACCGGGACAGCCTATGGCTACACCTTC. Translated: CASSTGTAYGYTF.

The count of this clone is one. CDR3 coding DNA: TGTGCCAGCAGTGCGGGGGTGGCTTTCTTT. Its translation is CASSAGVAFF. V usage is TRBV2 and J usage is TRBJ1-1, with a tentative D call TRBD1 (5 bases). The germline V gene encodes CDR1 SNHLY and CDR2 FYNNEI. Trimming took off 4 bases at V and 11 bases at J, with 8 bases between the two ends. CDR3 length: 10 amino acids.

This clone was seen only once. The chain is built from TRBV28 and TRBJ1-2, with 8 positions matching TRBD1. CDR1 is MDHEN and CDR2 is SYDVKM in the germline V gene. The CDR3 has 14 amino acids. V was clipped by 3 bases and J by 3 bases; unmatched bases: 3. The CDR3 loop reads CASSFPTGDYGYTF. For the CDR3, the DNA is TGTGCCAGCAGTTTCCCGACAGGGGACTATGGCTACACCTTC.